The next 10 T cell receptor beta chains were all read from a single sample in a study of blood T cell repertoires in COVID-19. TCRdb keeps only in-frame clones here, not all; method: immunoSEQ multiplex PCR. The sample shows approximately 120,000 clones, about four fifths of them seen only once. Input material: peripheral blood. The receptors were sampled from a man between 25 and 39 years old with COVID-19, enrolled during active disease.

The chain links TRBV4-1 to TRBJ1-2; TRBD1 is a possible D gene (5 bases). V gave up 1 base and J gave up 8 bases, with 17 bases separating them. This CDR3 is 15 amino acids long. Germline lookup yields CDR1 MGHRA and CDR2 YSYEKL. CDR3 nucleotides: TGCGCCAGCAGCCAAGCCCGCGGGGGATGGGGGGGCTACACCTTC. Its translation is CASSQARGGWGGYTF.

J is TRBJ1-1 and V is TRBV27; 9 bases line up with TRBD1. The germline gives CDR1 MNHEY, CDR2 SMNVEV (reference sequence). V shed 7 bases and J 5 bases; nucleotides not matched to a gene: 11. The CDR3 spans 15 residues. Here the CDR3 DNA reads TGTGCCAGCATCCCGGGACAGGGAAAGGGGACTGAAGCTTTCTTT. Translating it yields CASIPGQGKGTEAFF.

The rearrangement links TRBV5-8 to TRBJ1-6, with no clear D. Germline-derived CDR1 and CDR2 are SGHTS and YDEGEE. CDR3 length: 12 residues. Trimming left V 5 bases short and J 7 bases short, with 7 bases between. CDR3 residues: CASSSQNSPLHF. CDR3 bases: TGTGCCAGCAGTTCACAGAATTCACCCCTCCACTTT.

The rearrangement uses TRBV7-9 and TRBJ2-5, with 13 bases that match TRBD2. The CDR3 totals 15 residues. Per the germline V gene, CDR1 is SEHNR and CDR2 is FQNEAQ (reference sequence). After removal of 1 base from V and 5 bases from J, the junction contained 1 base not matched to a gene. CDR3 sequence reads: CASSLVLAGGETQYF. CDR3 coding DNA: TGTGCCAGCAGCTTAGTACTAGCGGGAGGGGAGACCCAGTACTTC.

V is TRBV5-6 and J is TRBJ2-1, with a possible D match to TRBD2 (5 bases). Trimming took off 0 bases at V and 0 bases at J, with 10 bases between the two ends. Germline values: CDR1 SGHDT, CDR2 YYEEEE. This CDR3 has 16 residues. CDR3 DNA sequence: TGTGCCAGCAGCTTGGGGGCTAGCTCCTCCTACAATGAGCAGTTCTTC. Translation: CASSLGASSSYNEQFF.

The genes are TRBV7-2 and TRBJ1-1; D unresolved. Trimming took 0 bases from V and 7 from J, leaving 12 bases between them. CDR3 size: 14 residues. CDR1 and CDR2 (germline): SGHTA, FQGNSA. This chain's CDR3 is CASSLARTGFEAFF. The CDR3 DNA reads TGTGCCAGCAGCTTAGCGAGGACTGGATTTGAAGCTTTCTTT.

The chain is built from TRBV4-1 and TRBJ1-2, with D perhaps matching TRBD1 (6 bases). The germline V and J ends were trimmed by 5 bases and 0 bases, with 16 bases remaining between them. The CDR3 is 16 residues long. Per the germline V gene, CDR1 is MGHRA and CDR2 is YSYEKL. CDR3 loop: CASSEVRGKANYGYTF. CDR3 in DNA: TGCGCCAGCAGCGAAGTCAGGGGTAAAGCTAACTATGGCTACACCTTC.

The V call is TRBV7-2, the J call TRBJ2-3; weak D call: TRBD2 (6 bases). Germline assignment: CDR1 SGHTA and CDR2 FQGNSA. CDR3 length: 16 amino acids. The V end was cut by 2 bases, the J end by 0 bases, with 12 bases between. The CDR3 region has the DNA TGTGCCAGCAGCTTATACGGGAGCGGGAGCACAGATACGCAGTATTTT. Translating gives CASSLYGSGSTDTQYF. The full variable domain, its missing parts supplied by reference TRBV7-2 and TRBJ2-3, is GAGVSQSPSNKVTEKGKDVELRCDPISGHTALYWYRQSLGQGLEFLIYFQGNSAPDKSGLPSDRFSAERTGGSVSTLTIQRTQQEDSAVYLCASSLYGSGSTDTQYFGPGTRLTVL.

This chain links TRBV4-1 with TRBJ2-3, with a possible D match to TRBD2 (6 bases). V lost 1 base and J lost 1, with 21 bases in between. The germline gives CDR1 MGHRA, CDR2 YSYEKL. CDR3 size: 19 residues. The CDR3 sequence: CASSQVTGTGVMGTDTQYF. In nucleotides, the CDR3 is TGCGCCAGCAGCCAAGTCACCGGGACGGGAGTGATGGGCACAGATACGCAGTATTTT.

This chain links TRBV19 with TRBJ1-5; D not certain. Looked up from germline, CDR1 is LNHDA and CDR2 is SQIVND (reference sequence). The CDR3 has 13 amino acids. Between the trimmed V and J ends, which lost 2 bases and 7 bases, there was a span of 9 bases. CDR3 sequence: CASSIRGYQPQHF. CDR3 DNA: TGTGCCAGTAGTATAAGAGGGTACCAGCCCCAGCATTTT.